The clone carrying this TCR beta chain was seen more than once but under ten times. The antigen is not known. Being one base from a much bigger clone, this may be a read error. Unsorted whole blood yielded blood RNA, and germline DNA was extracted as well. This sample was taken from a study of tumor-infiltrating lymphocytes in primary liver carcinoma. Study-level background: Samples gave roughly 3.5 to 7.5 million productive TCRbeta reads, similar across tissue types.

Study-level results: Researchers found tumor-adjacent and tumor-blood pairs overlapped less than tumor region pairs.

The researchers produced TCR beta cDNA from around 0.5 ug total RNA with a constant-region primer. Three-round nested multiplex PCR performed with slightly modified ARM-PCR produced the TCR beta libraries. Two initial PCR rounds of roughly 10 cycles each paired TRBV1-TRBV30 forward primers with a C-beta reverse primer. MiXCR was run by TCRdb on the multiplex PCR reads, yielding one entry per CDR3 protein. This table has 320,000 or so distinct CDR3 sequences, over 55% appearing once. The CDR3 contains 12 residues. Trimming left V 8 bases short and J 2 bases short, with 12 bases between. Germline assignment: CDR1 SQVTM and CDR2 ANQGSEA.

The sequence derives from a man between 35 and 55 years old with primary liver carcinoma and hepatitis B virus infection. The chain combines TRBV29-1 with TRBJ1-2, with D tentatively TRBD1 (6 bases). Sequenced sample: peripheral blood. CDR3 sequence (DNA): TGCAGCATCGGGGGGCAGAACTATGGCTACACCTTC. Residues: CSIGGQNYGYTF.